This T cell receptor beta chain derives from a study of blood T cell repertoires in COVID-19 (dated by TCRdb to the early 2020s). Study-wide context: The collaborator samples originated in the United States, Italy and Spain and spanned the acute and convalescent phases of COVID-19. The prospective study material was composed of cDNA or gDNA derived from T cells, B-cell-depleted T cells, or PBMCs. Subjects who had been exposed to COVID-19, were actively infected with it, or had recovered from it provided the deeply sampled blood TCRbeta repertoires that made up the dataset. The repertoires were released in a freely available public database intended as a resource for research on the immune response to SARS-CoV-2. Samples came from the ongoing ImmuneRACE study (first 160 participants) plus 1,254 subjects from 6 global collaborators. The sample metadata nearly always contained a de-identified subject ID, COVID-19 status, age in years and sex. HLA class I and class II types, where available, came from metadata supplied by the sample provider rather than from assay-based typing. Findings and caveats that apply to the study as a whole: How much clinical and demographic metadata was included differed by source and by participant, and the metadata was provided uncurated.

As for this clone: Its recognized antigen is unknown. Base-call qualities are not available, and no considerably larger clone is one nucleotide away.

For CDR1 and CDR2, the germline V gene lists SNHLY and FYNNEI. From the cysteine through the phenylalanine, the CDR3 covers 15 amino acids. The entry retains the CDR3 DNA only, 45 bases that are in frame from base 1. The junction shows trimming of 1 base on V and 0 bases on J, and the gene matches do not reach 1 base of it. TCRbeta CDR3 regions were amplified from genomic DNA by means of the immunoSEQ Assay, a bias-controlled multiplex PCR. The paper's processing steps were these. Nucleated cell counts per sample were estimated from amplification of reference gene primers within the assay. To quantify the absolute abundance of each unique TCRbeta CDR3 rearrangement, sequence reads were collapsed and filtered. Productive Simpson clonality was computed per sample as the square root of Simpson's diversity index over productive rearrangements. TCRdb retrieved this table from immuneACCESS and kept in-frame rearrangements only. Not all clones are present; in checked studies, unresolved V genes account for under half, and no reason is known for the remainder. That table gives V, J and clone size, and the DNA gave D and trimming. Across this sample there are approximately 78,000 clones, with more than 85% seen only once. The leading ten clones occupy 2.6% of the sample.

In Seattle, one collaborating source enrolled patients while the infection was active and tracked those patients longitudinally over the course of disease. The collaborating institutions used their own protocols to collect whole blood in K2EDTA tubes. Collaborator samples were shipped for TCRbeta analysis as frozen whole blood, isolated PBMCs, or DNA extracted from either sample type. The sequenced sample was peripheral blood. The chain is assembled from TRBV2 and TRBJ2-7, and 9 bases in between align with TRBD2. This clonotype originated in a man aged 45-60 years with COVID-19, enrolled during active disease. The sequenced DNA: TGTGCCAGCAGTGAAGGGGGACTAGCCTCCTACGAGCAGTACTTC. Translated, it gives CASSEGGLASYEQYF.